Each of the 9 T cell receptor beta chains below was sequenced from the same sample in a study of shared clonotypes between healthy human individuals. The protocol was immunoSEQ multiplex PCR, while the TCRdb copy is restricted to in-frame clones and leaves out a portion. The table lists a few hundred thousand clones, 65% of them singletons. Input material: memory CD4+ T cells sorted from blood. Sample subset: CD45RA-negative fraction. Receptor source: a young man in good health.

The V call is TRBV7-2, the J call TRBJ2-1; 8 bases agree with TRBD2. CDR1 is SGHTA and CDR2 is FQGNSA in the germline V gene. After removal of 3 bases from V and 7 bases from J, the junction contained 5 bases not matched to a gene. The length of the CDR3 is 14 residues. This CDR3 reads CASSFREGRNEQFF. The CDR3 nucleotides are TGTGCCAGCAGCTTTCGGGAGGGCCGGAATGAGCAGTTCTTC. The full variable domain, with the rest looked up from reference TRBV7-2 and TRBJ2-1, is GAGVSQSPSNKVTEKGKDVELRCDPISGHTALYWYRQSLGQGLEFLIYFQGNSAPDKSGLPSDRFSAERTGGSVSTLTIQRTQQEDSAVYLCASSFREGRNEQFFGPGTRLTVL.

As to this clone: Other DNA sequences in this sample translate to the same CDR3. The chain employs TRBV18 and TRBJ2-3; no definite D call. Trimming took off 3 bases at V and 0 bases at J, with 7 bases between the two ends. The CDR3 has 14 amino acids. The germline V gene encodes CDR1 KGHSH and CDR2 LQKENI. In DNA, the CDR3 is TGTGCCAGCTCACCGCCAGTAAGCACAGATACGCAGTATTTT. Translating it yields CASSPPVSTDTQYF.

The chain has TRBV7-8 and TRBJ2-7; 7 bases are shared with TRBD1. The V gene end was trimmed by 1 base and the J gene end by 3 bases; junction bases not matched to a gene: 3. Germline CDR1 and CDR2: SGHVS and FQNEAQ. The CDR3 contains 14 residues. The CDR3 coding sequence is TGTGCCAGCAGCTTAGTCCCAGGGGGCTACGAGCAGTACTTC. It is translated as CASSLVPGGYEQYF.

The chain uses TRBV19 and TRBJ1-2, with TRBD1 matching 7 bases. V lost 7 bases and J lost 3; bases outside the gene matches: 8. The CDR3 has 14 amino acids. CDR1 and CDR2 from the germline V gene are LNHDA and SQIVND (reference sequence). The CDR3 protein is CASTSRGGDYGYTF. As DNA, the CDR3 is TGTGCCAGTACCTCCAGGGGGGGCGACTATGGCTACACCTTC.

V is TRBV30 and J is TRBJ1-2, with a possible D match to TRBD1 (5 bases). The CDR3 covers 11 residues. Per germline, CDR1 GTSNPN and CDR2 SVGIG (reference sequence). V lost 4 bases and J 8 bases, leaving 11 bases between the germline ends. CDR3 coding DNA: TGTGCCTGGATTCAGGCAGGGGGCTACACCTTC. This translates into CAWIQAGGYTF.

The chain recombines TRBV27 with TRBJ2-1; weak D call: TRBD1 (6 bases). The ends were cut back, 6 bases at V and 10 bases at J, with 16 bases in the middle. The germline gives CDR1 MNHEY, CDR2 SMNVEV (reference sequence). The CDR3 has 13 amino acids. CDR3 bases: TGTGCCAGCAGGACTACAGGGTCTGGCGAGCAGTTCTTC. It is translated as CASRTTGSGEQFF.

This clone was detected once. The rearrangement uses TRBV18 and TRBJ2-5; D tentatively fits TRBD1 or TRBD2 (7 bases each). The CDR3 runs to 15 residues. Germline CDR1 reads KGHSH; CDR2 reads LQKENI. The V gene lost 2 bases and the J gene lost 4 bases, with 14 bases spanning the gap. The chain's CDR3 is CASSPDRVAGETQYF. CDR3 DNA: TGTGCCAGCTCACCAGACAGGGTAGCGGGAGAGACCCAGTACTTC.

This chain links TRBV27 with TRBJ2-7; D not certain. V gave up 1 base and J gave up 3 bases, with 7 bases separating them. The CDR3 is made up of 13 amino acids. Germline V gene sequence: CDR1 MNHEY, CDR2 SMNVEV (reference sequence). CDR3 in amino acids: CASSLYPGYEQYF. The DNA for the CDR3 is TGTGCCAGCAGTTTATACCCAGGCTACGAGCAGTACTTC.

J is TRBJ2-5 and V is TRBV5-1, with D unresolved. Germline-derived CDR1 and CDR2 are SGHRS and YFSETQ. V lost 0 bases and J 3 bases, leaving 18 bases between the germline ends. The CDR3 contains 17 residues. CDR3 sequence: CASSLGRRARIEETQYF. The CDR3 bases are TGCGCCAGCAGCTTGGGTCGGCGCGCTCGTATAGAAGAGACCCAGTACTTC.